This T cell receptor (beta chain) was sequenced in a study of shared clonotypes between healthy human individuals. Remarks on this clone: What it recognizes is unknown.

The ends lost 4 bases at V and 5 bases at J; junction bases unmatched: 11. CDR3 length: 16 residues. Germline assignment: CDR1 SGHRS and CDR2 YFSETQ. Under the authors' procedure: Filtering was not the same, since immunoSEQ gave junction-only sequences without quality scores. Method: immunoSEQ multiplex PCR; TCRdb's copy keeps in-frame clones and lacks some. The DNA gave D and trimming, while V, J and clone size come from that table. The sample lists approximately 2,000,000 clones; about 90% were seen once. Study-wide results and caveats: Against clonotypes common to all four donors, non-shared ones had lower generation probabilities.

The TCR originated in a man aged 18 to 35 in good health. Some clones in this sample may be carry-over from other donors' samples. The chain uses TRBV5-1 and TRBJ1-4; TRBD1 agrees at 7 bases. Sequenced: naive CD4+ T cells from PBMCs. Indicated subset: CD45RA+ positively selected. The CDR3 protein is CASSVGTARPNEKLFF. In DNA, the CDR3 is TGCGCCAGCAGCGTCGGGACAGCGCGACCGAATGAAAAACTGTTTTTT. Full variable domain (missing parts from reference TRBV5-1 and TRBJ1-4): KAGVTQTPRYLIKTRGQQVTLSCSPISGHRSVSWYQQTPGQGLQFLFEYFSETQRNKGNFPGRFSGRQFSNSRSEMNVSTLELGDSALYLCASSVGTARPNEKLFFGSGTQLSVL.